Presented here are 27 T cell receptor beta chains from one specimen sequenced in a study of regulatory T cells in long-lasting Graves disease. Stated time point: newly diagnosed GD, antithyroid drugs for less than 3 months. Researchers made the TCR library from RNA that was extracted from PBMCs. Both iRepertoire HTBI primers and Arm-PCR of CDR3 regions were used to build the TCR beta libraries. TCRdb re-called the multiplex PCR reads through MiXCR, storing one row per CDR3 protein. The sample includes 320,000 or so distinct CDR3 sequences, 15% to 20% seen only once; the top ten take roughly 40%. The material sequenced was peripheral blood mononuclear cells (PBMCs), taken at new diagnosis, from a patient treated with antithyroid drugs. Receptors originate from a female donor with Graves disease.

Only a few counts were recorded for this clonotype. The CDR3 sequence is CASSSAGGNHEQYF. The CDR3 coding sequence is TGTGCCAGCAGCTCGGCAGGGGGTAACCACGAGCAGTACTTC. This chain uses TRBV7-9 with TRBJ2-7, with TRBD1 matching 7 bases. J gave up 5 bases and V 4 bases, and 8 bases lay outside the gene matches. The CDR3 runs 14 residues. Germline V gene data show CDR1 as SEHNR and CDR2 as FQNEAQ (reference sequence).

To note about this clonotype: A much larger clone differs by one base, so this may be a read error. The chain joins TRBV28 to TRBJ2-3, with 12 bases identical to TRBD2. Germline V lookup: CDR1 MDHEN, CDR2 SYDVKM. Trimming cost V 3 bases and J 2 bases; bases outside gene matches: 12. CDR3 size: 19 residues. The CDR3 nucleotides read TGTGCCAGCAGTTTTTTTACGGCCCTAGCGGGAGGGCCCACAGATACGCAGTATTTT. Amino acid sequence: CASSFFTALAGGPTDTQYF. Complete variable domain (other parts from reference TRBV28 and TRBJ2-3): DVKVTQSSRYLVKRTGEKVFLECVQDMDHENMFWYRQDPGLGLRLIYFSYDVKMKEKGDIPEGYSVSREKKERFSLILESASTNQTSMYLCASSFFTALAGGPTDTQYFGPGTRLTVL.

The chain combines TRBV20-1 with TRBJ2-5; D unresolved. Germline assignment: CDR1 DFQATT and CDR2 SNEGSKA (reference sequence). Trimming left V 6 bases short and J 1 base short, with 6 bases between. There are 11 residues in the CDR3. The CDR3 nucleotides read TGCAGTGCCACATCCCAAGAGACCCAGTACTTC. Its protein is CSATSQETQYF.

This clonotype appeared many times. The chain couples TRBV7-8 to TRBJ2-7; perhaps TRBD2 as D (6 bases). The germline V gene encodes CDR1 SGHVS and CDR2 FQNEAQ. Trimming removed 5 bases at V and 0 bases at J, with 14 bases between. The CDR3 contains 15 residues. The CDR3 here is CASSIQRVPSYEQYF. The CDR3 region has the DNA TGTGCCAGCAGCATCCAGCGGGTCCCCTCCTACGAGCAGTACTTC.

The chain is built from TRBV24-1 and TRBJ2-1; D may correspond to TRBD1 or TRBD2 (5 bases each). With 1 base removed from V and 7 bases from J, the gap between germline ends came to 16 bases. The germline gives CDR1 KGHDR, CDR2 SFDVKD. CDR3 size: 16 residues. Here the CDR3 reads CATSDFGGLHINEQFF. CDR3 bases: TGTGCCACCAGTGATTTTGGGGGTTTGCACATAAATGAGCAGTTCTTC.

This clonotype was seen more than once but under ten times. The chain recombines TRBV29-1 with TRBJ1-1, with D uncertain. The germline CDR1 and CDR2 sequences are SQVTM and ANQGSEA. V was trimmed by 1 base and J by 4 bases, leaving 10 bases between them. The CDR3 length is 13 residues. The CDR3 sequence is CSVEAAVGTEAFF. Written as DNA, the CDR3 is TGCAGCGTTGAAGCCGCGGTGGGCACTGAAGCTTTCTTT.

The table lists this clonotype with many counts. The rearrangement joins TRBV12-3 or TRBV12-4 to TRBJ2-5; D gene unclear. The length of the CDR3 is 15 residues. Trimming shortened V by 4 bases and J by 2 bases, and 14 bases separated the two germline ends. This CDR3 is CASSSPATEQETQYF. The CDR3 nucleotides read TGTGCCAGCAGTTCACCCGCTACAGAACAAGAGACCCAGTACTTC.

This clonotype appeared many times. The chain employs TRBV9 and TRBJ2-1; 12 bases map to TRBD2. V lost 2 bases, J lost 6 bases, and 3 bases stayed unmatched. The CDR3 runs to 15 residues. The germline V gene has CDR1 SGDLS and CDR2 YYNGEE. CDR3 DNA: TGTGCCAGCAGCGTGGCTAGCGGGAGGGGCAATGAGCAGTTCTTC. It yields the protein CASSVASGRGNEQFF.

A note on this clonotype: This probably arose from a read error, given a far larger clone one base away. The chain joins TRBV6-1 to TRBJ2-1; D perhaps matches TRBD1 (6 bases). In germline, CDR1 is MNHNS, CDR2 SASEGT. The CDR3 is 17 amino acids. V dropped 2 bases and J dropped 13 bases, with 27 bases sitting between them. CDR3 protein: CASSEPRPRQALETQFF. In nucleotides, the CDR3 is TGTGCCAGCAGTGAACCACGACCTCGACAGGCTTTGGAGACCCAGTTCTTC.

This clonotype was found many times. V usage is TRBV24-1 and J usage is TRBJ1-2; D perhaps matches TRBD1 (5 bases). The CDR3 loop spans 12 amino acids. Germline assignment: CDR1 KGHDR and CDR2 SFDVKD. V lost 5 bases and J 8 bases, leaving 11 bases between the germline ends. The CDR3 loop is CATSAVGEGYTF. DNA for the CDR3: TGTGCCACCAGTGCGGTAGGGGAAGGCTACACCTTC.

This clonotype was seen many times. The chain carries TRBV4-2 and TRBJ1-1; 9 bases are a match to TRBD1. Trimming took 3 bases from V and 4 from J; bases not matched to a gene: 18. The CDR3 totals 19 residues. Germline V gene lookup returns CDR1 LGHNA and CDR2 YNFKEQ. The DNA of the CDR3 is TGTGCCAGCAGCCAGGAACCACAGGGGGCGTCTGGGGCTAGCACTGAAGCTTTCTTT. This sequence encodes CASSQEPQGASGASTEAFF.

This clonotype was found many times. The V call is TRBV24-1, the J call TRBJ2-4; D is unclear. Germline V lookup: CDR1 KGHDR, CDR2 SFDVKD. The V gene lost 4 bases and the J gene lost 3 bases, with 21 bases spanning the gap. This CDR3 has 18 residues. CDR3 nucleotides: TGTGCCACCAGTGACTCCCGGCAGGACGGGTTTAGCAAAAACATTCAGTACTTC. Translated: CATSDSRQDGFSKNIQYF.

This clonotype was recorded at least ten times. The gene calls are TRBV12-5 and TRBJ2-7; TRBD2 agrees at 10 bases. The germline V gene has CDR1 LGHNT and CDR2 FRNRAP. The CDR3 runs to 17 residues. With 4 bases clipped from V and 0 bases from J, the junction kept 9 bases outside the gene matches. The CDR3 sequence: CASGSPMGLAFSYEQYF. The DNA for the CDR3 is TGTGCTAGTGGTTCCCCAATGGGACTAGCGTTCTCCTACGAGCAGTACTTC.

This clonotype was detected ten times or more. The J gene is TRBJ1-2, the V gene TRBV18; the D gene is possibly TRBD1 (5 bases). CDR3 length equals 13 residues. Per germline, CDR1 KGHSH and CDR2 LQKENI. V lost 1 base and J lost 5, with 8 bases in between. The chain's CDR3 is CASSPLGGYGYTF. For the CDR3, the DNA is TGTGCCAGCTCACCACTTGGGGGGTATGGCTACACCTTC.

At least ten counts were recorded for this clonotype. The CDR3 DNA follows: TGTGCCAGCAGCCTGCGTGGGTCCCTCAATTCACCCCTCCACTTT. Its protein is CASSLRGSLNSPLHF. This sequence joins TRBV9 and TRBJ1-6; no reliable D call. Trimming took off 4 bases at V and 7 bases at J, with 15 bases between the two ends. The germline V gene has CDR1 SGDLS and CDR2 YYNGEE. The CDR3 has 15 amino acids.

This clonotype was observed at least ten times. This chain links TRBV7-8 with TRBJ2-1; maybe TRBD2 (5 bases). Per the germline V gene, CDR1 is SGHVS and CDR2 is FQNEAQ. V lost 5 bases, J lost 12 bases, and 20 bases lay in between. The CDR3 covers 14 residues. As DNA, the CDR3 is TGTGCCAGCAGCCGTTACGATAGCGTCAGCGGGCAGTTCTTC. The encoded protein is CASSRYDSVSGQFF.

The chain is built from TRBV29-1 and TRBJ2-7; D is ambiguous. Looked up from germline, CDR1 is SQVTM and CDR2 is ANQGSEA. V was trimmed by 4 bases and J by 0 bases, leaving 16 bases between them. The CDR3 extends over 15 amino acids. CDR3 loop: CSVALTRGSSYEQYF. CDR3 sequence (DNA): TGCAGCGTTGCCCTAACTCGAGGAAGCTCCTACGAGCAGTACTTC.

This clonotype showed up many times. This chain joins TRBV7-9 and TRBJ1-5; 7 bases fit TRBD1. The V segment lost 5 bases and the J segment 2 bases; nucleotides outside the gene matches: 3. The CDR3 totals 14 residues. Germline V gives CDR1 SEHNR, CDR2 FQNEAQ (reference sequence). CDR3 nucleotides: TGTGCCAGCAGCCATGGACAGGGCAATCAGCCCCAGCATTTT. Encoded protein: CASSHGQGNQPQHF.

Ten or more counts support this clonotype. J is TRBJ1-2 and V is TRBV7-9, with TRBD1 as a possible D gene (5 bases). V gave up 5 bases and J gave up 10 bases, with 11 bases separating them. This CDR3 has 11 amino acids. The germline gives CDR1 SEHNR, CDR2 FQNEAQ (reference sequence). This chain's CDR3 is CASSLQGDYTF. The CDR3 nucleotides are TGTGCCAGCAGCCTGCAGGGTGACTACACCTTC. Full variable domain (rest looked up from reference TRBV7-9 and TRBJ1-2): DTGVSQNPRHKITKRGQNVTFRCDPISEHNRLYWYRQTLGQGPEFLTYFQNEAQLEKSRLLSDRFSAERPKGSFSTLEIQRTEQGDSAMYLCASSLQGDYTFGSGTRLTVV.

This clonotype was seen ten or more times. V and J are TRBV7-3 and TRBJ1-6; the match to TRBD1 covers 7 bases. This CDR3 region has 14 residues. Trimming took 6 bases from V and 7 from J; bases not matched to a gene: 6. CDR1 is SGHTA and CDR2 is FQGTGA in the germline V gene. The CDR3 region has the DNA TGTGCCAGCAGTCTGACAGGGCCCAATTCACCCCTCCACTTT. Protein sequence: CASSLTGPNSPLHF.

The chain links TRBV27 to TRBJ1-1, with TRBD1 identical over 7 bases. Losses at the gene ends were 8 bases for V and 6 bases for J; bases not matched to a gene: 12. The CDR3 runs to 14 residues. CDR1 and CDR2 (germline): MNHEY, SMNVEV (reference sequence). As DNA, the CDR3 is TGTGCCAGCCTTTCACAGGGGCCGACGTCTGAAGCTTTCTTT. Amino acid sequence: CASLSQGPTSEAFF.

This clonotype was seen at least ten times. The chain recombines TRBV5-1 with TRBJ2-7, with D perhaps matching TRBD1 or TRBD2 (5 bases each). CDR3 size: 15 residues. Germline V gives CDR1 SGHRS, CDR2 YFSETQ. V dropped 0 bases and J dropped 0 bases, with 10 bases sitting between them. In nucleotides, the CDR3 is TGCGCCAGCAGCTTGGCGGTCGGGACCTCCTACGAGCAGTACTTC. The encoded protein is CASSLAVGTSYEQYF.

This clonotype was counted at least ten times. J is TRBJ1-2 and V is TRBV12-3 or TRBV12-4; maybe TRBD1 (5 bases). V lost 2 bases to trimming and J lost 6 bases, with 10 bases between them. The CDR3 has 13 residues. The CDR3 protein is CASSLTGTHGYTF. CDR3 coding DNA: TGTGCCAGCAGTTTAACAGGAACCCATGGCTACACCTTC.

This clonotype was seen ten or more times. The chain links TRBV3-1 to TRBJ2-5; D remains unclear. CDR1 and CDR2 from the germline V gene are LGHDT and YNNKEL (reference sequence). The CDR3 extends over 13 amino acids. V was shortened by 5 bases and J by 4 bases, with 11 bases between the two germline ends. This chain's CDR3 is CASSADAAETQYF. In DNA, the CDR3 is TGTGCCAGCAGCGCGGACGCGGCAGAGACCCAGTACTTC.

The chain recombines TRBV19 with TRBJ2-7; TRBD2 is a possible D gene (6 bases). V dropped 3 bases and J dropped 6 bases, with 15 bases sitting between them. CDR3 length: 14 residues. CDR1 and CDR2 from the germline V gene are LNHDA and SQIVND (reference sequence). The CDR3 bases are TGTGCCAGTAGTATTACCCATCCCGGGGGCGAGCAGTACTTC. Its translation is CASSITHPGGEQYF. The full variable domain, its missing parts supplied by reference TRBV19 and TRBJ2-7, is DGGITQSPKYLFRKEGQNVTLSCEQNLNHDAMYWYRQDPGQGLRLIYYSQIVNDFQKGDIAEGYSVSREKKESFPLTVTSAQKNPTAFYLCASSITHPGGEQYFGPGTRLTVT.

This clonotype was observed at least ten times. V and J are TRBV2 and TRBJ2-1; no clear D gene. This CDR3 has 11 residues. From germline, CDR1 is SNHLY and CDR2 FYNNEI. Trimming took off 8 bases at V and 10 bases at J, with 12 bases between the two ends. The CDR3: CASALGIEQFF. The DNA of the CDR3 is TGTGCCAGCGCGCTAGGCATCGAGCAGTTCTTC.

This clonotype has a count of ten or more. This chain uses TRBV18 with TRBJ1-6, with TRBD1 matching over 7 bases. From germline, CDR1 is KGHSH and CDR2 LQKENI. V shed 1 base, J shed 10 bases, and the junction held 4 bases outside the gene matches. The CDR3 has 14 amino acids. CDR3 protein: CASSPRDRGSPLHF. As DNA, the CDR3 is TGTGCCAGCTCACCACGGGACAGAGGCTCACCCCTCCACTTT.